This TCR beta chain was observed in a study of metastatic and nonmetastatic thyroid tumors. Study details: Blood and tumor or nodule tissue repertoires from malignant and benign thyroid patients were compared.

Thyroid surgery took place with no prior treatment in any patient. This clone was observed at least ten times. No antigen is known for it. The germline gene is not matched at one end of the junction; a read error may be the cause. This sample includes further DNA sequences coding for the same CDR3. As handled by the study authors: To classify distant metastasis in papillary thyroid cancer, a model was built from CDR3 differences across clinicopathological groups. TCRdb redid the clone calls on the PCR reads using MiXCR. The V and J calls follow TCRdb's processing rather than the paper's. Of about 30,000 clones detected, approximately 17% appear once; the ten largest clones hold roughly 4.2%. The CDR3 consists of 14 residues. Germline lookup yields CDR1 SGHDT and CDR2 YYEEEE. Study conclusions and caveats: A significant increase in TCR beta diversity was reportedly seen in malignant thyroid tumors relative to benign nodules, in blood and tumor.

The specimen was blood. The chain links TRBV5-6 to TRBJ2-7, with D perhaps given as TRBD1 or TRBD2 (5 bases each). The receptor's source is a female donor with papillary thyroid cancer or a benign thyroid nodule (not recorded which). Some clones in this sample may be carry-over from other donors' samples. CDR3 DNA sequence: TGTGCTAGCAGCTTAATCCGAGGGGCCTACGAGCAGTACTTC. This translates into CASSLIRGAYEQYF. The full variable domain, with the rest looked up from reference TRBV5-6 and TRBJ2-7, is DAGVTQSPTHLIKTRGQQVTLRCSPKSGHDTVSWYQQALGQGPQFIFQYYEEEERQRGNFPDRFSGHQFPNYSSELNVNALLLGDSALYLCASSLIRGAYEQYFGPGTRLTVT.